This T cell receptor (beta chain) appears in the sequencing data of a study of T cells after yellow fever vaccination (dated 2019 in TCRdb). Describing the broader study: The SMART-Seq v4 Ultra Low Input RNA kit was used to prepare libraries from fractions with low cell numbers. Bulk PBMC replicates and cell subsets were isolated from blood drawn at multiple timepoints before and after both primary and secondary immunization. Two healthy male donors, one aged 18 to 30 and one aged 30 to 40 years, were included in the cohort. To track T-cell clones before and after primary and booster YFV17D yellow fever vaccination, bulk TCR alpha and beta repertoires were sequenced longitudinally.

The instrument was an Illumina NovaSeq 6000. TCR cDNA was synthesized by 5'RACE template switching, which introduced a universal primer site and unique molecular identifiers. Priming for cDNA synthesis came from both the TCR alpha and TCR beta constant segments. Library amplification used two PCR steps, and the second PCR step added sample barcodes and sequencing adapters. Sequencing of libraries was performed on Illumina HiSeq 2500 (2x100 bp) or NovaSeq (2x150 bp). Concerning the study's data processing: MIGEC was used to demultiplex reads and collapse the reads into UMI consensus sequences, and MiXCR was used for V(D)J alignment. Clonotypes responding to the vaccine were identified with edgeR on replicate PBMC samples, with the criteria of FDR below 0.01 and a log2 fold change above 5 up to day 15. Each bulk clonotype received a CD4 or CD8 identity based on whether the sequenced CD4 or CD8 repertoire contained that clonotype at higher abundance. In-frame beta chains were kept once TCRdb had trimmed the public reads at Q25 with fastp and called clones with MiXCR. Rows with one shared CDR3 protein collapse into an entry with the most common genes and DNA. Here the V and J calls rest on TCRdb's processing, not on the authors' analysis. The sample has more than 200,000 distinct CDR3 sequences on record, more than 3.5% of them singletons. The leading ten clones occupy 15% to 20% of the sample.

The sample's treatment or condition label is to be understood as: live attenuated yellow fever vaccine strain. At each blood-draw timepoint, two biological replicates of bulk PBMCs were collected. PBMCs were isolated from peripheral blood using a standard Ficoll-Paque protocol. RNA was extracted with TriZol from bulk PBMCs, CD4 and CD8 fractions, and dextramer-positive and dextramer-negative fractions. This clonotype was recorded at least ten times. The specificity of this receptor is unknown. Base qualities are not provided; no much larger clone lies one nucleotide away. What the work shows at the level of the full study, not this receptor alone: Computational filtering was required because FACS-sorted repertoires could contain abundant contaminating clonotypes from the bulk population. A small fraction of clonotypes showed up in both the CD4 and CD8 compartments, probably as a result of convergent recombination. Most clones expanded after primary vaccination (about 96% of CD4 and approximately 90% of CD8) were re-detected after the booster, suggesting that broad memory maintenance occurred. Only two donors were included in the study, so the extent to which the findings can be generalized is limited. Compared with the primary T-cell response, the secondary T-cell response was faster but weaker, reaching its peak on day 5 rather than on day 15.

This clonotype was obtained from a man between 18 and 29 years old who received the YFV17D yellow fever vaccine. The sequences come from PBMCs, collected 15 days after the yellow fever booster vaccination.

In nucleotides, the sequence is TGCGCCAGCAGCCAGACAGGGGGTTTGACAGATACGCAGTATTTT. Protein translation: CASSQTGGLTDTQYF. The chain is assembled from TRBV4-1 and TRBJ2-3; 9 middle bases align to TRBD1. The germline V gene sets CDR1 to MGHRA and CDR2 to YSYEKL. Germline trimming amounts to 3 bases on V and 3 bases on J, with 4 as the count of junction bases outside the gene matches. The CDR3, from cysteine to phenylalanine, totals 15 residues. Left in the record is the CDR3 DNA by itself, 45 bases read in frame from the first base.